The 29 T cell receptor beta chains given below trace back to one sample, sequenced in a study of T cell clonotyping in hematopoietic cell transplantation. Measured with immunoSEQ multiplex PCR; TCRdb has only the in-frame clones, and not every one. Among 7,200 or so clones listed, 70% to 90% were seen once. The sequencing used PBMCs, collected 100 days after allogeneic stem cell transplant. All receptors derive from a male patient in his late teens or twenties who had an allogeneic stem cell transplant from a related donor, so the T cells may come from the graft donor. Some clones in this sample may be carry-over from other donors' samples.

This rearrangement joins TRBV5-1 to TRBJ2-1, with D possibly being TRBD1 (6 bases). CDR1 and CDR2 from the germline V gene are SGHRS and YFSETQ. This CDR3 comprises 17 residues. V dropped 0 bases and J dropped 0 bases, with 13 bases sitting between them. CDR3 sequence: CASSLVPQGSSYNEQFF. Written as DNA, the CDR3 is TGCGCCAGCAGCTTGGTCCCCCAGGGGAGCTCCTACAATGAGCAGTTCTTC.

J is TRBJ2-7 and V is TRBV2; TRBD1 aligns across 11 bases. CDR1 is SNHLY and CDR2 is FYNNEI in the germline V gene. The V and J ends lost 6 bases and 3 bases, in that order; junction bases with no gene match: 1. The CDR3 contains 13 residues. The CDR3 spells CASRGTGGYEQYV. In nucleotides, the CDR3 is TGTGCCAGCAGGGGGACAGGGGGCTACGAGCAGTACGTC.

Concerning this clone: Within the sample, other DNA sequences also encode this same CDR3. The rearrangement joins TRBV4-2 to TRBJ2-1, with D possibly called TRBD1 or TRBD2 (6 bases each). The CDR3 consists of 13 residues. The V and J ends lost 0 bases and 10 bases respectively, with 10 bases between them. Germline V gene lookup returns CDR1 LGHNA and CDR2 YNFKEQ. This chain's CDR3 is CASSQDGGREQFF. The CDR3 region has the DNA TGTGCCAGCAGCCAAGATGGGGGGCGGGAGCAGTTCTTC.

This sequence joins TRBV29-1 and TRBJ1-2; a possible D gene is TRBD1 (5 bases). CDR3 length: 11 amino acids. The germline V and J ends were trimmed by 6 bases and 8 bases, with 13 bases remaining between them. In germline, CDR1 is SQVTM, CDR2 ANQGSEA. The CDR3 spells CSVGTGGGYTF. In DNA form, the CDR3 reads TGCAGCGTGGGGACTGGTGGAGGCTACACCTTC.

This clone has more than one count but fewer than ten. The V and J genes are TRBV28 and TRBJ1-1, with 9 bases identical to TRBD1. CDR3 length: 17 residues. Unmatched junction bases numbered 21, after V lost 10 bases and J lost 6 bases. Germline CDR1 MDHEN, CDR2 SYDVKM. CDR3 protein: CAIMGLDRGSKLPEAFF. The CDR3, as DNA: TGTGCCATAATGGGACTGGACAGGGGATCTAAGTTACCTGAAGCTTTCTTT.

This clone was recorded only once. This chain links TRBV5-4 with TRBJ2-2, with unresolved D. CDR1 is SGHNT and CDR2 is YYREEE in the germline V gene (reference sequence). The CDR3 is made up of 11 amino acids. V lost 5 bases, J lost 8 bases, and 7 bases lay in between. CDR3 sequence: CASSTAGELFF. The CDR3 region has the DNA TGTGCCAGCAGTACGGCGGGGGAGCTGTTTTTT.

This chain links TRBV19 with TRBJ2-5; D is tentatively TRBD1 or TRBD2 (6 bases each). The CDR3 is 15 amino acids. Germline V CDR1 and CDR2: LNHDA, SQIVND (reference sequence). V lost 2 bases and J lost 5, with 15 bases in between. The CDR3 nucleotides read TGTGCCAGTAGTATAATAGGGGGGCAGGGGGAGACCCAGTACTTC. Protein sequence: CASSIIGGQGETQYF.

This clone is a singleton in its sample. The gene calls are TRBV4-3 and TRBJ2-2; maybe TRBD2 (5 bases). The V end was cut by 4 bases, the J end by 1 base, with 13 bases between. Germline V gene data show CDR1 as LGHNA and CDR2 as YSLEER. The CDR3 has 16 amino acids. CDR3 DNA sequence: TGCGCCAGCAGCCCTACTGGACTGTTGAACACCGGGGAGCTGTTTTTT. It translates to CASSPTGLLNTGELFF.

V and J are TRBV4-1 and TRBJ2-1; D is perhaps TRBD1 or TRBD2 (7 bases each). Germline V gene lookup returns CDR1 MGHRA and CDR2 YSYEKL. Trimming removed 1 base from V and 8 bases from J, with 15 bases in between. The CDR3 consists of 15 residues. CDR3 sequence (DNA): TGCGCCAGCAGCCAAGGGGGGGGACAGTTGGATGAGCAGTTCTTC. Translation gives CASSQGGGQLDEQFF.

The CDR3 nucleotides read TGTGCCAGCAGCTTCTACCAGGGGGAGCAGTTCTTC. It translates to CASSFYQGEQFF. The gene calls are TRBV7-2 and TRBJ2-1, with TRBD1 as a possible D gene (6 bases). Trimming removed 3 bases at V and 10 bases at J, with 10 bases between. The CDR3 has 12 amino acids. Germline lookup yields CDR1 SGHTA and CDR2 FQGNSA.

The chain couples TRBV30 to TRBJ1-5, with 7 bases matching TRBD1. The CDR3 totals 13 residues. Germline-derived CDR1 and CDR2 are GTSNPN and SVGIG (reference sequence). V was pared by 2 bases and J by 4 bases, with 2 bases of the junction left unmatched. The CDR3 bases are TGTGCCTGGAGTAAACAGGGGAATCAGCCCCAGCATTTT. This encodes CAWSKQGNQPQHF.

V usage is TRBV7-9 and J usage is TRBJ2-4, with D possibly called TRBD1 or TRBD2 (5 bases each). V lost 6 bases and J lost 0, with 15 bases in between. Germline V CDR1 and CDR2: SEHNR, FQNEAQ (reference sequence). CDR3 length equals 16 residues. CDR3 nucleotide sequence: TGTGCCAGCAGTTCCGGGACGGATGGAGCCAAAAACATTCAGTACTTC. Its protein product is CASSSGTDGAKNIQYF.

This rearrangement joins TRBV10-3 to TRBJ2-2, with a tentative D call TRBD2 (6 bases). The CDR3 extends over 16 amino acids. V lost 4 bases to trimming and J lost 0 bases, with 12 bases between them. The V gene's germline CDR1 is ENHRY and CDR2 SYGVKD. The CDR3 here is CAISGFGTSNTGELFF. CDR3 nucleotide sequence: TGTGCCATCAGTGGGTTTGGGACTTCGAACACCGGGGAGCTGTTTTTT.

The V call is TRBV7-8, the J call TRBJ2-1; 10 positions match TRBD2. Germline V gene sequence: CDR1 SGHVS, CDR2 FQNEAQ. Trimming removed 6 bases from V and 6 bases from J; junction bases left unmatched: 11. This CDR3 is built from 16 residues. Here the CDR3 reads CASSRQAGGSANEQFF. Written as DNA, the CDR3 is TGTGCCAGCAGTCGACAAGCGGGAGGGTCGGCCAATGAGCAGTTCTTC.

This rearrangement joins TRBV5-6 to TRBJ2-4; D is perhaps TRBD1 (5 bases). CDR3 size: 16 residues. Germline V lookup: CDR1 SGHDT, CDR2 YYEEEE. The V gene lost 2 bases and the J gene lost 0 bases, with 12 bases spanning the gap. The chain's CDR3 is CASSLQEFLAKNIQYF. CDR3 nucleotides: TGTGCCAGCAGCTTACAGGAGTTCTTAGCCAAAAACATTCAGTACTTC.

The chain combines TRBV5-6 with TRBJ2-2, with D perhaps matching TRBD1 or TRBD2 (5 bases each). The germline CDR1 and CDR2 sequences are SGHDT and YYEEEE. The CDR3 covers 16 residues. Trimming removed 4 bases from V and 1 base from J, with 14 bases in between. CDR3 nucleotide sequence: TGTGCCAGCAGCCCGGGGTTAACAGGGAACACCGGGGAGCTGTTTTTT. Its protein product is CASSPGLTGNTGELFF.

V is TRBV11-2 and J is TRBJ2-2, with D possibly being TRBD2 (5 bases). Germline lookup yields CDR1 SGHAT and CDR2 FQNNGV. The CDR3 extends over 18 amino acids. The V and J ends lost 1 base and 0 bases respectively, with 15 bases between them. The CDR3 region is CASSLGGWTPTNTGELFF. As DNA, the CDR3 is TGTGCCAGCAGCTTAGGTGGCTGGACTCCTACGAACACCGGGGAGCTGTTTTTT.

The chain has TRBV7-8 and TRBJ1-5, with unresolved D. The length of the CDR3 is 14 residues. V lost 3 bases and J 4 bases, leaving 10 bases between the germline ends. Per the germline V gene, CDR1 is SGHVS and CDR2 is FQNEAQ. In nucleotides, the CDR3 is TGTGCCAGCAGCTTGGGAAATTGGAATCAGCCCCAGCATTTT. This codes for CASSLGNWNQPQHF.

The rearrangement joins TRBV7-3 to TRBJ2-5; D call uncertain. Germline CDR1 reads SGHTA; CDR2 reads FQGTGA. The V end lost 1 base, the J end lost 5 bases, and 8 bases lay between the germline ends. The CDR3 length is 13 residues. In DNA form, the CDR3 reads TGTGCCAGCAGCTTAAGAGTTTCGGAGACCCAGTACTTC. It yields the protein CASSLRVSETQYF.

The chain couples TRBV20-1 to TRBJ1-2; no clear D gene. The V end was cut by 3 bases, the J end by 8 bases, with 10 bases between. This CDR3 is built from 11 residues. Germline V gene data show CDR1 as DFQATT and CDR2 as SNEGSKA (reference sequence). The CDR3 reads CSASLSAGYTF. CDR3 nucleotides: TGCAGTGCTAGTTTGAGTGCAGGCTACACCTTC.

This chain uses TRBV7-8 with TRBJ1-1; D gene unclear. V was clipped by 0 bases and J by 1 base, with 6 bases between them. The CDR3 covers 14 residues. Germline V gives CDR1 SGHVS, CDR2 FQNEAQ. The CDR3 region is CASSLAGSNTEAFF. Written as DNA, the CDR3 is TGTGCCAGCAGCTTAGCAGGGTCGAACACTGAAGCTTTCTTT. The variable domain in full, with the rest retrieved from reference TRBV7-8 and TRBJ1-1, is GAGVSQSPRYKVAKRGQDVALRCDPISGHVSLFWYQQALGQGPEFLTYFQNEAQLDKSGLPSDRFFAERPEGSVSTLKIQRTQQEDSAVYLCASSLAGSNTEAFFGQGTRLTVV.

The CDR3 is CASSLAGPGQGGGGFF. The CDR3, as DNA: TGTGCCAGCAGCTTAGCGGGTCCAGGACAGGGAGGGGGGGGTTTCTTT. The chain couples TRBV7-2 to TRBJ1-1; the match to TRBD1 covers 8 bases. The CDR3 contains 16 residues. V lost 0 bases to trimming and J lost 13 bases; unmatched junction nucleotides: 16. CDR1 is SGHTA and CDR2 is FQGNSA in the germline V gene.

The CDR3, as DNA: TGTGCCAGTAGCCTGGAGTGGGATACGCAGTATTTT. It encodes CASSLEWDTQYF. V gene TRBV19 combines with J gene TRBJ2-3; D remains unclear. This CDR3 has 12 residues. Between the trimmed V and J ends, which lost 6 bases and 6 bases, there was a span of 10 bases. Per the germline V gene, CDR1 is LNHDA and CDR2 is SQIVND (reference sequence).

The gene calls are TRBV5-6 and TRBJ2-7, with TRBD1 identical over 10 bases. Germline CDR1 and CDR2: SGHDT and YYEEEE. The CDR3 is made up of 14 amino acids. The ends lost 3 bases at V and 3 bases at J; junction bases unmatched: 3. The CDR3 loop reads CASSSGTGVYEQYV. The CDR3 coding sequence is TGTGCCAGCAGCTCCGGGACAGGGGTCTACGAGCAGTACGTC.

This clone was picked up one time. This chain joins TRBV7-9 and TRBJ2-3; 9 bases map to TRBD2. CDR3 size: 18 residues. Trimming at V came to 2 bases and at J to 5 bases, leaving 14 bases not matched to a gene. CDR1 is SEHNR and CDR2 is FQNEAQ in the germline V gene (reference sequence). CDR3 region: CASSLIQGRAGGRDTQYF. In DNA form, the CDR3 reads TGTGCCAGCAGCTTAATACAGGGGCGAGCGGGGGGAAGAGATACGCAGTATTTT.

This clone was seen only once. The CDR3 protein is CASSFSRSPYEQYV. The CDR3 bases are TGTGCCAGCAGCTTCAGTCGATCCCCCTACGAGCAGTACGTC. The rearrangement links TRBV7-9 to TRBJ2-7; D is unclear. The germline gives CDR1 SEHNR, CDR2 FQNEAQ (reference sequence). This CDR3 is built from 14 residues. With 3 bases removed from V and 2 bases from J, the gap between germline ends came to 11 bases.

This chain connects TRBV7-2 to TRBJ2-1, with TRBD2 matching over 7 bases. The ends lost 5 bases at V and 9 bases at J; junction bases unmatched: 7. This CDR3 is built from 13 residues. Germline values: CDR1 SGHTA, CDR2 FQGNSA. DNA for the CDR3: TGTGCCAGCAGCCTTAGACTAGCTGGTGAGCAGTTCTTC. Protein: CASSLRLAGEQFF.

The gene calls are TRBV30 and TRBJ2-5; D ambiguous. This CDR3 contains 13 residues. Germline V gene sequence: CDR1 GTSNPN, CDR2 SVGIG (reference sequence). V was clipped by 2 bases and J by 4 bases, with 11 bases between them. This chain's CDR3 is CAWSLTTLETQYF. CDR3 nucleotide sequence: TGTGCCTGGAGTCTGACGACCCTAGAGACCCAGTACTTC. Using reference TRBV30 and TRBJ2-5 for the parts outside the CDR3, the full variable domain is SQTIHQWPATLVQPVGSPLSLECTVEGTSNPNLYWYRQAAGRGLQLLFYSVGIGQISSEVPQNLSASRPQDRQFILSSKKLLLSDSGFYLCAWSLTTLETQYFGPGTRLLVL.

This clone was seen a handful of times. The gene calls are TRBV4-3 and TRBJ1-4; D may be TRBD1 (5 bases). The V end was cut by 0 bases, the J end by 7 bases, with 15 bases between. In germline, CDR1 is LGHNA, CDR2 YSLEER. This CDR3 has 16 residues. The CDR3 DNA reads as TGCGCCAGCAGCCAAGATCCCCCGGGGGGGAGTGAAAAACTGTTTTTT. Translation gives CASSQDPPGGSEKLFF.